This T cell receptor beta chain was sequenced in a study of blood T cell repertoires in COVID-19. Across the study: Both acute and convalescent COVID-19 samples were obtained from the United States, Italy and Spain. The cDNA or gDNA used as material had been derived from T cells, B-cell-depleted T cells, or PBMCs.

This CDR3 is 11 amino acids long. V lost 4 bases and J lost 3, with 2 bases in between. CDR1 and CDR2 from the germline V gene are MGHDK and SYGVNS. A note on this clone: This sample also contains other DNA sequences that code for the same CDR3.

In the original analysis: Counts of nucleated cells, estimated from reference gene primer amplification, were obtained. Only in-frame clones appear in the TCRdb table, and some are missing; sequencing was by immunoSEQ multiplex PCR. That table supplies the V and J calls and clone size; D and trimming were determined from the DNA. Of 200,000 to 300,000 clones in the sample, around 86% were seen once. V usage is TRBV25-1 and J usage is TRBJ2-3; no definite D call. The sample taken for sequencing was peripheral blood. This TCR derives from a man aged 35 to 55 who had recovered from COVID-19. CDR3 in DNA: TGTGCCAGCAGTGCAACAGATACGCAGTATTTT. It specifies CASSATDTQYF.